The 22 T cell receptor beta chains below all came from one sample that was sequenced in a study of blood T cell repertoires in COVID-19. Using immunoSEQ multiplex PCR, the repertoire was profiled, and TCRdb retains in-frame clones only, with some absent. This sample has about 250,000 clones, with 88% found just once. The specimen sequenced was peripheral blood. These receptors were taken from a man at least 80 years old with acute or convalescent COVID-19.

The gene calls are TRBV6-5 and TRBJ1-3, with TRBD1 matching 8 bases. Losses at the gene ends were 10 bases for V and 2 bases for J; bases not matched to a gene: 10. The V gene's germline CDR1 is MNHEY and CDR2 SVGAGI. The CDR3 is 15 amino acids. DNA of the CDR3: TGTGCCACCTTGGACAGGGTGATAGCTGGAAACACCATATATTTT. Its translation is CATLDRVIAGNTIYF.

This clone has only one observation. The J gene is TRBJ1-2, the V gene TRBV27; 7 nucleotides match TRBD1. The CDR3 loop spans 15 amino acids. The germline gives CDR1 MNHEY, CDR2 SMNVEV (reference sequence). The J segment lost 2 bases and the V segment lost 4 bases, leaving 7 bases of the junction unmatched. The CDR3 DNA follows: TGTGCCAGCAGTTATCGACAGGGCCTAAACTATGGCTACACCTTC. Translated: CASSYRQGLNYGYTF.

In the case of this clone: This clone may be a read error of a much larger clone one base away. This sequence joins TRBV11-3 and TRBJ2-5; TRBD1 agrees at 10 bases. CDR3 size: 14 residues. Germline values: CDR1 SGHNT, CDR2 YENEEA. With 5 bases clipped from V and 5 bases from J, the junction kept 5 bases outside the gene matches. The CDR3 spells CASSPDRGRETQYF. The CDR3 coding sequence is TGTGCCAGCAGCCCAGACAGGGGGCGGGAGACCCAGTACTTC.

The genes are TRBV9 and TRBJ2-2; 7 bases fit TRBD1. The CDR3 is made up of 16 amino acids. Germline assignment: CDR1 SGDLS and CDR2 YYNGEE. With 0 bases clipped from V and 3 bases from J, the junction kept 5 bases outside the gene matches. CDR3 DNA: TGTGCCAGCAGCGTAGGAGGGGGCGGCTACACCGGGGAGCTGTTTTTT. This sequence encodes CASSVGGGGYTGELFF.

This rearrangement joins TRBV10-3 to TRBJ2-7; 9 positions agree with TRBD2. Germline V gene sequence: CDR1 ENHRY, CDR2 SYGVKD. Trimming took 1 base from V and 6 from J; bases not matched to a gene: 4. The length of the CDR3 is 14 residues. The CDR3 region is CAISELGTSSEQYF. Written as DNA, the CDR3 is TGTGCCATCAGTGAGTTGGGGACTAGCTCCGAGCAGTACTTC.

The CDR3, as DNA: TGTGCCAGCAGTCCAAGACAGGGGGCTTGGGACACTGAAGCTTTCTTT. It yields the protein CASSPRQGAWDTEAFF. The chain is built from TRBV6-2 or TRBV6-3 and TRBJ1-1; 10 bases fit TRBD1. The CDR3 has 16 amino acids. With V trimmed by 5 bases and J by 3 bases, 9 bases remained unmatched. The V gene's germline CDR1 is MNHEY and CDR2 SVGEGT.

The chain uses TRBV5-4 and TRBJ2-1, with D tentatively TRBD2 (6 bases). This CDR3 has 15 amino acids. Germline CDR1 reads SGHNT; CDR2 reads YYREEE (reference sequence). V was pared by 3 bases and J by 9 bases, with 19 bases between. CDR3 DNA sequence: TGTGCCAGCAGCTCTTATGGGACTGGATCGAGTGAGCAGTTCTTC. Its translation is CASSSYGTGSSEQFF.

V and J are TRBV3-1 (or the pseudogene TRBV3-2) and TRBJ1-5; D perhaps matches TRBD1 (5 bases). CDR1 LGHDT and CDR2 YNNKEL come from the germline V gene (reference sequence). Trimming took off 0 bases at V and 3 bases at J, with 6 bases between the two ends. The CDR3 covers 14 residues. CDR3 residues: CASSQETDNQPQHF. In DNA form, the CDR3 reads TGTGCCAGCAGCCAAGAGACAGACAATCAGCCCCAGCATTTT.

This clone is a singleton in its sample. The V gene is TRBV3-1 (or the pseudogene TRBV3-2), the J gene TRBJ1-5; tentative D call: TRBD1 (6 bases). Germline V gene lookup returns CDR1 LGHDT and CDR2 YNNKEL (reference sequence). The V end was cut by 1 base, the J end by 6 bases, with 10 bases between. This CDR3 has 14 amino acids. The CDR3 spells CASSQATGSQPQHF. DNA of the CDR3: TGTGCCAGCAGCCAAGCAACAGGGAGTCAGCCCCAGCATTTT.

This chain uses TRBV4-2 with TRBJ1-4; TRBD1 matches 8 bases. Looked up from germline, CDR1 is LGHNA and CDR2 is YNFKEQ. This CDR3 has 17 amino acids. J gave up 1 base and V 1 base, and 5 bases lay outside the gene matches. CDR3 residues: CASSQGVRGRTNEKLFF. As DNA, the CDR3 is TGTGCCAGCAGCCAAGGTGTCAGGGGGCGAACTAATGAAAAACTGTTTTTT.

DNA for the CDR3: TGTGCCAGCAGCGTCCCGCTCATCGAGGGAAGTCCTGAAGCTTTCTTT. The encoded protein is CASSVPLIEGSPEAFF. The chain links TRBV9 to TRBJ1-1, with D unclear. This CDR3 region has 16 residues. V was trimmed by 2 bases and J by 6 bases, leaving 20 bases between them. Germline V gene data show CDR1 as SGDLS and CDR2 as YYNGEE.

This chain connects TRBV27 to TRBJ1-6; weak D call: TRBD1 (5 bases). This CDR3 comprises 16 residues. Germline V gene sequence: CDR1 MNHEY, CDR2 SMNVEV (reference sequence). V was pared by 6 bases and J by 1 base, with 13 bases between. This chain's CDR3 is CASRPATASYNSPLHF. DNA for the CDR3: TGTGCCAGCAGGCCAGCGACAGCGTCCTATAATTCACCCCTCCACTTT.

In its sample, this clone was seen a few times. Other nucleotide sequences from this sample produce the same CDR3. V usage is TRBV5-1 and J usage is TRBJ2-2, with TRBD1 matching over 12 bases. This CDR3 spans 16 amino acids. In germline, CDR1 is SGHRS, CDR2 YFSETQ. With 2 bases clipped from V and 2 bases from J, the junction kept 1 base outside the gene matches. As DNA, the CDR3 is TGCGCCAGCAGCTTTGGGACAGGGGGCAACACCGGGGAGCTGTTTTTT. Protein: CASSFGTGGNTGELFF.

This clone was seen only a few times. This chain uses TRBV27 with TRBJ2-7; 7 nucleotides match TRBD2. V was clipped by 2 bases and J by 1 base; unmatched bases: 2. The germline gives CDR1 MNHEY, CDR2 SMNVEV (reference sequence). CDR3 length equals 14 residues. This chain's CDR3 is CASSLAGDSYEQYF. CDR3 sequence (DNA): TGTGCCAGCAGTTTAGCGGGAGATTCCTACGAGCAGTACTTC.

The chain carries TRBV5-4 and TRBJ2-3; D unresolved. Deletions cut 4 bases from V and 2 bases from J, with 11 bases between. The CDR3 totals 14 residues. The germline gives CDR1 SGHNT, CDR2 YYREEE (reference sequence). The CDR3 reads CASSPSLLTDTQYF. The DNA for the CDR3 is TGTGCCAGCAGCCCTTCATTACTCACAGATACGCAGTATTTT.

This clone was picked up a small number of times. The chain couples TRBV6-4 to TRBJ2-3, with D possibly being TRBD1 (5 bases). The CDR3 runs to 16 residues. Germline V lookup: CDR1 MRHNA, CDR2 SNTAGT. The V end lost 2 bases, the J end lost 0 bases, and 12 bases lay between the germline ends. In nucleotides, the CDR3 is TGTGCCAGCAGTGACGCGCAGGGTGCCAGCACAGATACGCAGTATTTT. As protein: CASSDAQGASTDTQYF.

The J gene is TRBJ2-5, the V gene TRBV18; 10 bases fit TRBD1. With 6 bases clipped from V and 5 bases from J, the junction kept 6 bases outside the gene matches. Germline V gene lookup returns CDR1 KGHSH and CDR2 LQKENI. The CDR3 extends over 14 amino acids. The CDR3 protein is CASSGTGARETQYF. The DNA of the CDR3 is TGTGCCAGCTCCGGGACAGGGGCCAGGGAGACCCAGTACTTC.

This sequence joins TRBV6-5 and TRBJ2-7; 7 bases agree with TRBD1. The V segment lost 0 bases and the J segment 4 bases; nucleotides outside the gene matches: 9. The CDR3 contains 16 residues. CDR1 MNHEY and CDR2 SVGAGI come from the germline V gene. CDR3 region: CASSYSLSGTEYEQYF. For the CDR3, the DNA is TGTGCCAGCAGTTACTCGCTTTCCGGGACAGAGTACGAGCAGTACTTC.

The chain links TRBV5-1 to TRBJ2-2, with 8 bases identical to TRBD2. The CDR3 totals 15 residues. V gave up 3 bases and J gave up 3 bases; unmatched junction bases: 4. Looked up from germline, CDR1 is SGHRS and CDR2 is YFSETQ. The CDR3 DNA follows: TGCGCCAGCAGCTCAATAGCGGGGTACACCGGGGAGCTGTTTTTT. It translates to CASSSIAGYTGELFF. Full variable domain (remainder filled in from reference TRBV5-1 and TRBJ2-2): KAGVTQTPRYLIKTRGQQVTLSCSPISGHRSVSWYQQTPGQGLQFLFEYFSETQRNKGNFPGRFSGRQFSNSRSEMNVSTLELGDSALYLCASSSIAGYTGELFFGEGSRLTVL.

The gene calls are TRBV6-5 and TRBJ1-5; D gene ambiguous. Germline assignment: CDR1 MNHEY and CDR2 SVGAGI. CDR3 length: 14 amino acids. The V end lost 0 bases, the J end lost 6 bases, and 9 bases lay between the germline ends. The CDR3 protein is CASSYSRLAQPQHF. CDR3 DNA: TGTGCCAGCAGTTACTCACGCTTGGCTCAGCCCCAGCATTTT.

V gene TRBV10-3 combines with J gene TRBJ2-7, with D possibly TRBD2 on 6 matching bases. Germline values: CDR1 ENHRY, CDR2 SYGVKD. The CDR3 length is 14 residues. The V and J ends lost 4 bases and 7 bases respectively, with 17 bases between them. CDR3 amino acids: CAISGTDFAGEQYF. In nucleotides, the CDR3 is TGTGCCATCAGTGGGACGGATTTCGCGGGAGAGCAGTACTTC.

The genes are TRBV30 and TRBJ2-1; 9 bases match TRBD2. The CDR3 has 18 amino acids. With 4 bases clipped from V and 5 bases from J, the junction kept 18 bases outside the gene matches. Germline CDR1 is GTSNPN and CDR2 is SVGIG (reference sequence). The CDR3 bases are TGTGCCTGGACTAGCGGGGTGGGGGGCTCCCTCACAGACAATGAGCAGTTCTTC. Encoded protein: CAWTSGVGGSLTDNEQFF.